These 9 T cell receptor beta chains were sequenced from one sample in a study of blood T cell repertoires in COVID-19. The table came from immunoSEQ multiplex PCR; TCRdb's copy has only in-frame clones and leaves some out. In the table there are approximately 410,000 clones, 86% of which are singletons. Sequences were obtained from peripheral blood. Receptors were obtained from a woman in her twenties or thirties with active or convalescent COVID-19.

The rearrangement uses TRBV29-1 and TRBJ2-2, with D perhaps TRBD2 (5 bases). The V gene lost 5 bases and the J gene lost 3 bases, with 10 bases spanning the gap. Germline V lookup: CDR1 SQVTM, CDR2 ANQGSEA. This CDR3 spans 13 amino acids. The CDR3 loop is CSVPAEDTGELFF. DNA for the CDR3: TGCAGCGTTCCAGCGGAAGACACCGGGGAGCTGTTTTTT.

The CDR3 sequence: CASSLVLERYGYGYTF. The CDR3 bases are TGTGCCAGCAGCTTAGTCCTAGAACGGTACGGCTATGGCTACACCTTC. The gene calls are TRBV7-9 and TRBJ1-2; no firm D call. V was clipped by 1 base and J by 4 bases, with 16 bases between them. This CDR3 spans 16 amino acids. Germline lookup yields CDR1 SEHNR and CDR2 FQNEAQ (reference sequence). Complete variable domain (other parts from reference TRBV7-9 and TRBJ1-2): DTGVSQNPRHKITKRGQNVTFRCDPISEHNRLYWYRQTLGQGPEFLTYFQNEAQLEKSRLLSDRFSAERPKGSFSTLEIQRTEQGDSAMYLCASSLVLERYGYGYTFGSGTRLTVV.

The chain joins TRBV3-1 (or the pseudogene TRBV3-2) to TRBJ2-5; weak D call: TRBD1 (6 bases). Deletions cut 0 bases from V and 2 bases from J, with 10 bases between. Germline CDR1 is LGHDT and CDR2 is YNNKEL (reference sequence). The CDR3 extends over 15 amino acids. The CDR3 nucleotides read TGTGCCAGCAGCCAAGAGGGGGCTAGGCAAGAGACCCAGTACTTC. This translates into CASSQEGARQETQYF.

The rearrangement joins TRBV7-9 to TRBJ1-3; D is ambiguous. Germline values: CDR1 SEHNR, CDR2 FQNEAQ (reference sequence). V was trimmed by 0 bases and J by 2 bases, leaving 11 bases between them. CDR3 length: 16 residues. CDR3 nucleotides: TGTGCCAGCAGCTTAGCCCTTGTCACTCCTGGAAACACCATATATTTT. It is translated as CASSLALVTPGNTIYF.

The chain has TRBV6-5 and TRBJ1-1; 8 bases match TRBD1. Per the germline V gene, CDR1 is MNHEY and CDR2 is SVGAGI. The CDR3 sequence is 14 residues long. Germline trimming cut 7 bases from V and 4 bases from J; bases unmatched to any gene: 8. CDR3: CASILGQGGTEAFF. CDR3 DNA sequence: TGTGCCAGCATCCTCGGACAGGGCGGCACTGAAGCTTTCTTT.

The chain joins TRBV3-1 (or the pseudogene TRBV3-2) to TRBJ2-3; 11 positions agree with TRBD2. The CDR3 covers 16 residues. Germline CDR1 LGHDT, CDR2 YNNKEL (reference sequence). V gave up 4 bases and J gave up 0 bases; unmatched junction bases: 3. The CDR3 DNA sequence: TGTGCCAGCAGCCTCAGACTAGCGGGGAGCACAGATACGCAGTATTTT. Amino acid sequence: CASSLRLAGSTDTQYF.

The rearrangement joins TRBV10-1 to TRBJ2-1, with 15 nucleotides matching TRBD2. V shed 5 bases, J shed 9 bases, and the junction held 8 bases outside the gene matches. The CDR3 extends over 16 amino acids. Germline CDR1 reads WNHNN; CDR2 reads SYGVQD (reference sequence). CDR3 sequence: CASSPPGLAGGSEQFF. The CDR3 bases are TGCGCCAGCAGTCCTCCGGGACTAGCGGGAGGAAGTGAGCAGTTCTTC.

The rearrangement joins TRBV19 to TRBJ1-2; 7 bases fit TRBD1. The junction had 5 bases not matched to a gene; V was cut back by 0 bases and J by 4 bases. CDR1 is LNHDA, CDR2 SQIVND, per germline (reference sequence). The length of the CDR3 is 15 residues. The CDR3 protein is CASSIDPTGSYGYTF. The CDR3 DNA is TGTGCCAGTAGTATAGACCCGACAGGGAGCTATGGCTACACCTTC.

This clone has only a few counts. The same CDR3 arises from other DNA sequences in this sample as well. V usage is TRBV20-1 and J usage is TRBJ2-1; possibly TRBD2 for D (6 bases). With 3 bases removed from V and 7 bases from J, the gap between germline ends came to 7 bases. The CDR3 is 11 amino acids. Germline V gene data show CDR1 as DFQATT and CDR2 as SNEGSKA (reference sequence). The chain's CDR3 is CSASGGNEQFF. In DNA form, the CDR3 reads TGCAGTGCTAGCGGGGGTAATGAGCAGTTCTTC.